This TCR beta chain was obtained from a study of T cell responses to AZD1222 COVID-19 vaccine. About this clone itself: What it recognizes is unknown.

Sequencing used immunoSEQ multiplex PCR; TCRdb keeps in-frame clones, though not all of them. The sample includes fewer than 85,000 clones, approximately 88% seen only once; the top ten take about a fifth. Whole-study results and caveats: Repertoire collection took place solely once the T cell response had peaked. A mostly white British donor set with more females was recruited, and clonal diversity was possibly underestimated. CD4 TCRs linked to vaccination spanned spike, dominating at 160-218 and 743-854. Spike-specific TCR breadth rose after two AZD1222 doses, and depth rose as well.

The material was peripheral blood, obtained on day 0 of AZD1222 vaccination. The receptor was isolated from an adult in good health.

DNA of the CDR3: TGTGCCAGCAGCCTTACTAGAACGAACGAGCAGTACTTC. Translation: CASSLTRTNEQYF. This chain uses TRBV6-5 with TRBJ2-7, with TRBD2 as a possible D gene (5 bases). The CDR3 is made up of 13 amino acids. Trimming stripped 6 bases from V and 5 bases from J, with 14 bases between. The germline V gene encodes CDR1 MNHEY and CDR2 SVGAGI.